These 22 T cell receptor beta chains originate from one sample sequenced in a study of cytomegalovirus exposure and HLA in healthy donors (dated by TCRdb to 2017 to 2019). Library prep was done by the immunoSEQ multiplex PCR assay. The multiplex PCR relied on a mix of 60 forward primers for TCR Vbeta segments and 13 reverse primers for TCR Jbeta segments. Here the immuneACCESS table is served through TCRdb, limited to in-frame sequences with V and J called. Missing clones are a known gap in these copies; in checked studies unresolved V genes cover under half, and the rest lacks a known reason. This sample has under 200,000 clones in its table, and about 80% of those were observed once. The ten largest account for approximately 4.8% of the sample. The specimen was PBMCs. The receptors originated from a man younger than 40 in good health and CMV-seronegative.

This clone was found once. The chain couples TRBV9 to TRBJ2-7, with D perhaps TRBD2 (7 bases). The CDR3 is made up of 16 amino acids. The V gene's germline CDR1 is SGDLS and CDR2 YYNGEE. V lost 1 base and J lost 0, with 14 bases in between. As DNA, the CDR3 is TGTGCCAGCAGCGTATCCCCTGCGGGGGCCTCCTACGAGCAGTACTTC. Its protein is CASSVSPAGASYEQYF.

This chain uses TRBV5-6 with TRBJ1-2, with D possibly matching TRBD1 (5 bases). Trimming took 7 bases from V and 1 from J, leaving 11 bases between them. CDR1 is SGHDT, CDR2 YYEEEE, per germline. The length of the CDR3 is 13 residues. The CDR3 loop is CASCPTVNYGYTF. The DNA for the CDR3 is TGTGCCAGCTGCCCGACAGTTAACTATGGCTACACCTTC.

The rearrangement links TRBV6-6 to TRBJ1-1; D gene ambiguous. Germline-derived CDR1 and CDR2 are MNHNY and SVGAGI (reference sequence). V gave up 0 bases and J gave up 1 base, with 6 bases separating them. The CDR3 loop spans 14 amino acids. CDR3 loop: CASSYSFGNTEAFF. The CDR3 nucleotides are TGTGCCAGCAGTTACTCGTTCGGGAACACTGAAGCTTTCTTT.

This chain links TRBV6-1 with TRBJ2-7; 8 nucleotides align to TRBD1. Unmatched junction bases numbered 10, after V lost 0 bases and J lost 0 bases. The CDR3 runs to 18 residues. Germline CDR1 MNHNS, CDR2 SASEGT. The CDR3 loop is CASSEARLTGTGSYEQYF. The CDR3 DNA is TGTGCCAGCAGTGAAGCGCGACTAACCGGGACAGGCTCCTACGAGCAGTACTTC.

The CDR3 nucleotides read TGTGCCTGGATGGTGCCAGGGGGCACTGAAGCTTTCTTT. This encodes CAWMVPGGTEAFF. This chain uses TRBV30 with TRBJ1-1; 7 nucleotides align to TRBD1. The V and J ends lost 4 bases and 4 bases, in that order; junction bases with no gene match: 6. There are 13 residues in the CDR3. Germline CDR1 GTSNPN, CDR2 SVGIG (reference sequence).

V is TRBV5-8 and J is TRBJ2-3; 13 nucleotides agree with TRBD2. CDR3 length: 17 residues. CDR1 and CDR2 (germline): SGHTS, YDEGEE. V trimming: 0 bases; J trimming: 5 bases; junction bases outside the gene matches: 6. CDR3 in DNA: TGTGCCAGCAGCTTGGCCGGGACTAGCGGGGCCTTAGATACGCAGTATTTT. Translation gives CASSLAGTSGALDTQYF.

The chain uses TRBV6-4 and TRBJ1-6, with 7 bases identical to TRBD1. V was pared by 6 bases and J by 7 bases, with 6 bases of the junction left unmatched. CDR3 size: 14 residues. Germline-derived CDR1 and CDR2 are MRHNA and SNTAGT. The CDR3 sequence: CASSAGTANSPLHF. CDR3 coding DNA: TGTGCCAGCAGCGCCGGGACAGCAAATTCACCCCTCCACTTT.

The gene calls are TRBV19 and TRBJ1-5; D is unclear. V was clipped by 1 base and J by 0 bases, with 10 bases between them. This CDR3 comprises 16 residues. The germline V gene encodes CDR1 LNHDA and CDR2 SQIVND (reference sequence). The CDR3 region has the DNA TGTGCCAGTAGTATAGCACGACAAATTAGCAATCAGCCCCAGCATTTT. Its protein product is CASSIARQISNQPQHF.

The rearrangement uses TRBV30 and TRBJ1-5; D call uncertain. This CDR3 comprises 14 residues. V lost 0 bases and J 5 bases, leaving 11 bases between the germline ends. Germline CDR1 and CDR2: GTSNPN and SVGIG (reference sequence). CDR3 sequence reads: CAWSVNGDYQPQHF. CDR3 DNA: TGTGCCTGGAGTGTAAACGGGGATTATCAGCCCCAGCATTTT. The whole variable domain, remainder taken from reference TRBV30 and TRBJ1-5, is SQTIHQWPATLVQPVGSPLSLECTVEGTSNPNLYWYRQAAGRGLQLLFYSVGIGQISSEVPQNLSASRPQDRQFILSSKKLLLSDSGFYLCAWSVNGDYQPQHFGDGTRLSIL.

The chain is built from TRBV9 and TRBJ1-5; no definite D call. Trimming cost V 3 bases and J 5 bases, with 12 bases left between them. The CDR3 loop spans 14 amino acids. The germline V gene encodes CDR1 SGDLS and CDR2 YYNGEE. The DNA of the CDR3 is TGTGCCAGCAGCGAAGACCCAGGTTATCAGCCCCAGCATTTT. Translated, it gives CASSEDPGYQPQHF.

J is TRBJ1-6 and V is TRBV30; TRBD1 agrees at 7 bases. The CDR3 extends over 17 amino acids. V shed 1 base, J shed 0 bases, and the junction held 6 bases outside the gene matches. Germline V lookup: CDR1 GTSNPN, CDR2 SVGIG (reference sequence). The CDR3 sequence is CAWSGGRGSSYNSPLHF. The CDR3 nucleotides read TGTGCCTGGAGTGGGGGCAGGGGGAGCTCCTATAATTCACCCCTCCACTTT.

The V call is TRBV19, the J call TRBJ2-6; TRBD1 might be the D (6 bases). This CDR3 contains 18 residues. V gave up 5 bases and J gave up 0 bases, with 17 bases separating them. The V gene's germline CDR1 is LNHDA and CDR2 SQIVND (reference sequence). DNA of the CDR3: TGTGCCAGTAGTGCCCGGGACAACCCCTTCTCTGGGGCCAACGTCCTGACTTTC. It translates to CASSARDNPFSGANVLTF.

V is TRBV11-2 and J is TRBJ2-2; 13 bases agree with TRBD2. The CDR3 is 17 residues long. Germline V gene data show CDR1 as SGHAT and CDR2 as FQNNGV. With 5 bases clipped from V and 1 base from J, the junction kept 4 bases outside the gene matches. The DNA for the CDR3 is TGTGCCAGCAGCATGGGACTAGCGGGACGGAACACCGGGGAGCTGTTTTTT. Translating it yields CASSMGLAGRNTGELFF.

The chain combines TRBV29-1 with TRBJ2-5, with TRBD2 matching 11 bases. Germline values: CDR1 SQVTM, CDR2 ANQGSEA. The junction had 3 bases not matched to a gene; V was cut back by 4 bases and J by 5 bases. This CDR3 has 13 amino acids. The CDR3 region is CSVVLAGGETQYF. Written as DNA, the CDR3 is TGCAGCGTTGTTCTAGCGGGAGGTGAGACCCAGTACTTC.

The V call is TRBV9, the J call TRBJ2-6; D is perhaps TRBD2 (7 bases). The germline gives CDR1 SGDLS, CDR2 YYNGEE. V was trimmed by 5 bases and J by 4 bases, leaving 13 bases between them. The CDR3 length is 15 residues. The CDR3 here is CASRGGGPGANVLTF. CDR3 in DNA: TGTGCCAGCAGAGGGGGAGGGCCCGGGGCCAACGTCCTGACTTTC.

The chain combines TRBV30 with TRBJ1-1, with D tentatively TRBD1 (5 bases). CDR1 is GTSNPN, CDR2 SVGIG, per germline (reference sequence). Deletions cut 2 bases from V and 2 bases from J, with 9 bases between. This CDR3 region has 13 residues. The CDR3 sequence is CAWSFQGNTEAFF. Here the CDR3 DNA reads TGTGCCTGGAGTTTTCAGGGTAACACTGAAGCTTTCTTT.

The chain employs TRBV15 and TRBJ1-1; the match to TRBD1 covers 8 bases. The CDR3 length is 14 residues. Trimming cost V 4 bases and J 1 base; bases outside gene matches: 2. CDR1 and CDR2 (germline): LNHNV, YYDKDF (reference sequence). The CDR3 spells CATSKGTGNTEAFF. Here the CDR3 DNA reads TGTGCCACCAGCAAAGGGACAGGGAACACTGAAGCTTTCTTT.

The CDR3 sequence is CASGGLAGGREDTQYF. Here the CDR3 DNA reads TGTGCCAGCGGGGGACTAGCGGGAGGTCGGGAAGATACGCAGTATTTT. The chain couples TRBV25-1 to TRBJ2-3; 15 positions match TRBD2. CDR1 MGHDK and CDR2 SYGVNS come from the germline V gene. The CDR3 is 16 amino acids. V dropped 8 bases and J dropped 5; count of bases not matched to a gene: 8. Full variable domain (missing parts from reference TRBV25-1 and TRBJ2-3): EADIYQTPRYLVIGTGKKITLECSQTMGHDKMYWYQQDPGMELHLIHYSYGVNSTEKGDLSSESTVSRIRTEHFPLTLESARPSHTSQYLCASGGLAGGREDTQYFGPGTRLTVL.

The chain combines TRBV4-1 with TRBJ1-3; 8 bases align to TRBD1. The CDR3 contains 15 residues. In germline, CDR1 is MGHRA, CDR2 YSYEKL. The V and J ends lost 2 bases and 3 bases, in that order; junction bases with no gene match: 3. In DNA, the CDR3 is TGCGCCAGCAGCCAACTCACAGGGGGTGGAAACACCATATATTTT. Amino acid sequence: CASSQLTGGGNTIYF.

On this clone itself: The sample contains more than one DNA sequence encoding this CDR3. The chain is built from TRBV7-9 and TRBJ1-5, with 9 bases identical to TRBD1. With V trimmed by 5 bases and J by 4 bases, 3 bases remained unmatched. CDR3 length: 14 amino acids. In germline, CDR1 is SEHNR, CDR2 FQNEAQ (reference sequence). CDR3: CASSLDRGNQPQHF. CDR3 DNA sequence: TGTGCCAGCAGCCTTGACAGGGGGAATCAGCCCCAGCATTTT.

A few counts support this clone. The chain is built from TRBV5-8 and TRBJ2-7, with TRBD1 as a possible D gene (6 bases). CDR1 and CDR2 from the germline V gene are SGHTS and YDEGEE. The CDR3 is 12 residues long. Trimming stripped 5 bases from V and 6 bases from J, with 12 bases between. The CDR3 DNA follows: TGTGCCAGCAGGGGGAGAGGGGGCGAGCAGTACTTC. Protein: CASRGRGGEQYF. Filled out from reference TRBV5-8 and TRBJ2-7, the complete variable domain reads EAGVTQSPTHLIKTRGQQATLRCSPISGHTSVYWYQQALGLGLQFLLWYDEGEERNRGNFPPRFSGRQFPNYSSELNVNALELEDSALYLCASRGRGGEQYFGPGTRLTVT.

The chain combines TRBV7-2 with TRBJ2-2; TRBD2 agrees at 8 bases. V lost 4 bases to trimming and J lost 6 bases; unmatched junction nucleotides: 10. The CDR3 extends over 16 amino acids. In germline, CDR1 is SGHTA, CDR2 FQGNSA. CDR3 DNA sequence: TGTGCCAGCAGCTCTCCCGGGACTAGGGGTCCCGGGGAGCTGTTTTTT. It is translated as CASSSPGTRGPGELFF.